This T cell receptor beta chain is from a study of CD8+CD57+ T cells in acquired aplastic anemia. Using genomic DNA as the template, TCR beta VDJ and CDR3 profiling was carried out. Each CDR3 protein gets one entry after TCRdb re-called the reads with MiXCR. The data show fewer than 45,000 distinct CDR3 sequences, 75% to 85% seen once. CDR1 and CDR2 (germline): MGHDK, SYGVNS. V was shortened by 4 bases and J by 0 bases, with 16 bases between the two germline ends. This CDR3 is built from 17 residues. This clonotype was detected once. The chain has TRBV25-1 and TRBJ1-3; the D is unclear. The clonotype comes from a human donor in good health, serving as a control. Sequenced material: sorted CD4+, CD8+, or CD8+CD57+ T cells (not recorded which) from PBMCs. Here the CDR3 reads CASSALAGASSGNTIYF. In DNA, the CDR3 is TGTGCCAGCAGTGCCCTAGCGGGAGCGAGCTCTGGAAACACCATATATTTT.